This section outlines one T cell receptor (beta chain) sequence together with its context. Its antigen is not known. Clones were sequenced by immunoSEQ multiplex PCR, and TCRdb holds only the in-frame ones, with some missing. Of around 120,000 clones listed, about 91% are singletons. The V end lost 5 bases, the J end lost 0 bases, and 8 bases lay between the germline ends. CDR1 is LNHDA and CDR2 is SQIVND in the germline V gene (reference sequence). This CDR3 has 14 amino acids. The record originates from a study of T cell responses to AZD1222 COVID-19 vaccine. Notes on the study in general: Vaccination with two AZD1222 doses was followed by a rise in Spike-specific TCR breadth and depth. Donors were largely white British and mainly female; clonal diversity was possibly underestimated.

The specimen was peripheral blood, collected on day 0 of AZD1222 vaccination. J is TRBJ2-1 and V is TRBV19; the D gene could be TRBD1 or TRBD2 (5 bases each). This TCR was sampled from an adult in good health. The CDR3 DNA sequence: TGTGCCAGTAGTTTTGGGGGCTCCTACAATGAGCAGTTCTTC. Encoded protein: CASSFGGSYNEQFF.